This T cell receptor beta chain is drawn from a study of T cells in Graves' hyperthyroidism and ophthalmopathy (dated 2019 in TCRdb). With regard to the full study: To identify distinguishing TCR V-J signatures, a discovery cohort of 90 to 100 patients was used, comprising some 45 with Graves' ophthalmopathy and around 57 with stable Graves' hyperthyroidism. Prospective prediction of ophthalmopathy was tested in an independent validation cohort consisting of 18 to 20 hyperthyroidism patients and over 15 patients who later progressed to ophthalmopathy. According to the paper, TCR Vbeta CDR3 sequencing was carried out on roughly 130 peripheral blood samples, which came from more than 40 ophthalmopathy, some 73 hyperthyroidism and roughly 17 progressor patients. Thyroid tissue and blood T-cell repertoires from about six Graves' hyperthyroidism patients were also compared in the study. The 100 discovery patients were randomly divided into training and test sets at a 7:3 ratio. After blood sampling, hyperthyroidism patients were treated with methimazole at a starting dose of 30 mg daily, and ophthalmopathy patients were treated with high-dose intravenous methylprednisolone.

The TCR beta CDR3 regions were amplified from RNA transcripts. The first round of RT-PCR for the TCR CDR3 was performed with the HTBI primer set and the Qiagen OneStep RT-PCR kit. Libraries were constructed in a second round of multiplex PCR, after which size selection and purification were carried out. Paired-end sequencing of the libraries was performed with 100 bp reads on an Illumina HiSeq2000. The authors processed their data as follows. Raw data were processed with SOAPnuke, discarding reads with adapters, uncalled bases, mean Phred below 15, or no exact constant-primer or identifier match. COPE v1.2.5 was used to merge high-quality paired reads, and clonotypes were defined as unique nucleotide sequences. MiTCR v1.1 was used to align clonotypes to the IMGT TRBV, TRBD and TRBJ reference segments. Only V-J combinations with frequency above 0.0001, covering about 99% of repertoires, were analysed. The TCS score was defined as the ratio of F50 (clonal expansion) to E x V (chaos), calculated using BLOSUM62-based TCRdist between CDR3 peptides within each V-J. Welch's t-statistics and random forest reduced 514 V-J features to about 12, which were used in a naive Bayes classifier (R e1071). Thyroid-blood repertoire similarity was quantified with the Morisita-Horn index. Through fastp at Q25 and MiXCR, TCRdb rebuilt clones from the public reads, retaining in-frame beta chains. Rows are unified per CDR3 protein, each entry keeping the most common DNA and genes. TCRdb's processing, not the authors', yielded these V and J calls. This sample is represented by 600,000 to 700,000 distinct CDR3 sequences; 40% to 55% of them were singletons. The ten largest clones represent roughly 6.5% of the sample.

Comment on this clonotype: It lacks a known antigen. No base quality information exists; no much larger clone differs at one position.

Patients with uncontrolled infections, other autoimmune diseases, pregnancy or lactation were excluded. Diagnoses relied on clinical symptoms, serum thyroxine and TRAb, thyroid ultrasound and orbital computed tomography. Total RNA was extracted using Trizol reagent, and RNA quality was assessed on an Agilent 2100 Bioanalyzer. The paper's findings and limits, for the study overall: In validation, the model predicted progression to ophthalmopathy with 55% to 71% sensitivity and approximately 74% specificity, a median of approximately 6.7 months before onset. Blood samples also contained most of the expanded thyroid clonotypes (frequency above 0.001), which suggests that blood repertoires may reflect thyroid immune responses. Sample size was not statistically predetermined, and investigators were not blinded to group allocation. In cross-validation, a model built on a 13 V-J signature told ophthalmopathy apart from stable hyperthyroidism with less than 90% sensitivity and about 81% specificity, and in testing the same model reached 80%/75%.

The cysteine opens and the phenylalanine closes a CDR3 of 14 amino acids. Only CDR3 DNA is held: 42 bases, read in frame from base 1. V lost 8 bases and J lost 3 bases; the stretch between them is 14 bases long. CDR1 and CDR2 were assigned from the germline V gene (reference sequence) as SEHNR and FQNEAQ. Sequences were obtained from peripheral blood or thyroid tissue (not recorded which). The source of this sequence is an adult man with Graves' disease, either hyperthyroidism or ophthalmopathy (not recorded which). The V gene is TRBV7-9 and the J gene is TRBJ1-3, with TRBD1 tentatively as D gene (5 bases match). The nucleotide sequence reads as follows: TGTGCCAGCCGACAGTTGGGAGTTGGAAACACCATATATTTT. Its protein is CASRQLGVGNTIYF. Full variable domain (CDR3 extended with the reference TRBV7-9 and TRBJ1-3 proteins): DTGVSQNPRHKITKRGQNVTFRCDPISEHNRLYWYRQTLGQGPEFLTYFQNEAQLEKSRLLSDRFSAERPKGSFSTLEIQRTEQGDSAMYLCASRQLGVGNTIYFGEGSWLTVV.